The 17 T cell receptor beta chains below were found in one sample sequenced in a study of blood T cell repertoires in COVID-19. The table came from immunoSEQ multiplex PCR; TCRdb's copy has only in-frame clones and leaves some out. The data hold roughly 400,000 clones, with roughly 88% observed a single time. Sequenced: PBMCs or T cells enriched from blood (not recorded which). Source of these receptors: a young woman who had been exposed to COVID-19.

The chain combines TRBV3-1 (or the pseudogene TRBV3-2) with TRBJ2-3, with D possibly TRBD2 on 6 matching bases. Germline V gene sequence: CDR1 LGHDT, CDR2 YNNKEL (reference sequence). There are 18 residues in the CDR3. The V end lost 2 bases, the J end lost 3 bases, and 21 bases lay between the germline ends. This CDR3 is CASSQTLTGGMRTDTQYF. The CDR3 nucleotides are TGTGCCAGCAGCCAAACCCTGACTGGCGGGATGCGGACAGATACGCAGTATTTT.

This chain links TRBV11-3 with TRBJ2-2; 8 bases line up with TRBD1. Germline trimming cut 4 bases from V and 1 base from J; bases unmatched to any gene: 2. The CDR3 loop spans 15 amino acids. CDR1 SGHNT and CDR2 YENEEA come from the germline V gene. The CDR3 region has the DNA TGTGCCAGCAGCTCGACAGGGGTGAACACCGGGGAGCTGTTTTTT. Translation gives CASSSTGVNTGELFF.

A word on this clone: A junction end diverges from the germline sequence, so it may reflect a read error. The V and J genes are TRBV23-1 and TRBJ2-1; 9 bases agree with TRBD1. Being an ORF, TRBV23-1 has a function that is uncertain. The CDR3 runs 16 residues. The CDR3 loop is CASTQAFRDRVHEQFF. In DNA form, the CDR3 reads TGCGCCAGCACTCAAGCTTTCCGGGACAGGGTCCATGAGCAGTTCTTC.

V usage is TRBV5-8 and J usage is TRBJ2-7; TRBD1 is a possible D gene (6 bases). CDR1 and CDR2 (germline): SGHTS, YDEGEE. The CDR3 is 14 residues long. Deletions cut 0 bases from V and 4 bases from J, with 11 bases between. The DNA for the CDR3 is TGTGCCAGCAGCTTGGGGCAGGGGTTTTACGAGCAGTACTTC. Protein: CASSLGQGFYEQYF.

This chain joins TRBV6-5 and TRBJ2-7; TRBD1 agrees at 12 bases. Trimming removed 6 bases from V and 6 bases from J; junction bases left unmatched: 9. The CDR3 is 15 residues long. Per the germline V gene, CDR1 is MNHEY and CDR2 is SVGAGI. The chain's CDR3 is CASRDAGQGAAEQYF. CDR3 coding DNA: TGTGCCAGCAGAGACGCGGGACAGGGGGCCGCCGAGCAGTACTTC.

The chain links TRBV5-4 to TRBJ2-7; the match to TRBD2 covers 14 bases. The CDR3 loop spans 17 amino acids. Germline CDR1 and CDR2: SGHNT and YYREEE (reference sequence). The V segment lost 4 bases and the J segment 3 bases; nucleotides outside the gene matches: 9. In nucleotides, the CDR3 is TGTGCCAGCAGCCCAGGGACTAGCGGGGGAGTTTACTACGAGCAGTACTTC. It yields the protein CASSPGTSGGVYYEQYF.

This clone was picked up one time. The chain carries TRBV10-2 and TRBJ2-1; D is possibly TRBD2 (6 bases). The germline gives CDR1 WSHSY, CDR2 SAAADI. The CDR3 loop spans 15 amino acids. The V gene lost 3 bases and the J gene lost 2 bases, with 11 bases spanning the gap. The CDR3 protein is CASSDWAGTYNEQFF. The CDR3 DNA reads as TGCGCCAGCAGTGATTGGGCGGGAACCTACAATGAGCAGTTCTTC.

V is TRBV9 and J is TRBJ2-1; 7 nucleotides agree with TRBD1. The CDR3 loop spans 19 amino acids. Germline loops: CDR1 SGDLS, CDR2 YYNGEE. The V gene end was trimmed by 3 bases and the J gene end by 4 bases; junction bases not matched to a gene: 19. The chain's CDR3 is CASSAPIVARDRNYNEQFF. CDR3 DNA: TGTGCCAGCAGCGCTCCCATCGTCGCCCGGGACAGAAATTACAATGAGCAGTTCTTC.

CDR3 nucleotide sequence: TGTGCCAGCAGCGCTAGGACAGGGGCTAATGAAAAACTGTTTTTT. Protein sequence: CASSARTGANEKLFF. The genes are TRBV7-3 and TRBJ1-4; 9 nucleotides agree with TRBD1. CDR1 and CDR2 from the germline V gene are SGHTA and FQGTGA. This CDR3 region has 15 residues. The J segment lost 3 bases and the V segment lost 5 bases, leaving 4 bases of the junction unmatched.

The chain uses TRBV28 and TRBJ1-1; perhaps TRBD1 as D (5 bases). The germline V and J ends were trimmed by 5 bases and 9 bases, with 16 bases remaining between them. Germline lookup yields CDR1 MDHEN and CDR2 SYDVKM. This CDR3 contains 13 residues. The CDR3 nucleotides read TGTGCCAGCAGTACAAACCCCAACAGGAAAGCTTTCTTT. It codes for CASSTNPNRKAFF.

Note on this clone: The junction does not match germline at one end; this may be a read error. The chain joins TRBV7-8 to TRBJ2-5; TRBD2 matches 8 bases. Per germline, CDR1 SGHVS and CDR2 FQNEAQ. CDR3 length: 14 residues. Written as DNA, the CDR3 is TGTGCCAGCAGGTTAGCCGGGACTAGAGAGACCCAGTACTTC. Encoded protein: CASRLAGTRETQYF.

The CDR3 bases are TGTGCCAGCAGCCCACGGGTCTCTCGGGCGGGGAGTTCCTACGAGCAGTACTTC. This codes for CASSPRVSRAGSSYEQYF. The chain has TRBV7-2 and TRBJ2-7, with D perhaps TRBD2 (6 bases). Germline values: CDR1 SGHTA, CDR2 FQGNSA. V was cut by 5 bases and J by 1 base, with 24 bases left in between. CDR3 length: 18 amino acids.

This chain links TRBV7-9 with TRBJ1-1; 7 bases are shared with TRBD1. Germline loops: CDR1 SEHNR, CDR2 FQNEAQ (reference sequence). The CDR3 spans 15 residues. V trimming: 2 bases; J trimming: 2 bases; junction bases outside the gene matches: 5. CDR3 sequence (DNA): TGTGCCAGCAGCTTATGGCAGGGGGACAACACTGAAGCTTTCTTT. It encodes CASSLWQGDNTEAFF.

This clone was recorded a few times. This rearrangement joins TRBV7-8 to TRBJ1-5, with D hard to call. V dropped 4 bases and J dropped 5 bases, with 12 bases sitting between them. From germline, CDR1 is SGHVS and CDR2 FQNEAQ. The CDR3 is 14 amino acids. The CDR3 nucleotides read TGTGCCAGCAGCTACATGAGGGAGGATCAGCCCCAGCATTTT. This encodes CASSYMREDQPQHF.

The chain links TRBV19 to TRBJ2-1, with 10 bases that match TRBD2. This CDR3 is 17 amino acids long. V lost 4 bases, J lost 6 bases, and 12 bases stayed unmatched. Germline V gene sequence: CDR1 LNHDA, CDR2 SQIVND (reference sequence). The DNA for the CDR3 is TGTGCCAGTAGTAACCCACTAGCGGGAAGGGGAATCAATGAGCAGTTCTTC. Translated, it gives CASSNPLAGRGINEQFF. The variable domain in full, with the rest retrieved from reference TRBV19 and TRBJ2-1, is DGGITQSPKYLFRKEGQNVTLSCEQNLNHDAMYWYRQDPGQGLRLIYYSQIVNDFQKGDIAEGYSVSREKKESFPLTVTSAQKNPTAFYLCASSNPLAGRGINEQFFGPGTRLTVL.

The chain carries TRBV30 and TRBJ1-5; tentatively, D is TRBD1 (5 bases). Germline CDR1 reads GTSNPN; CDR2 reads SVGIG (reference sequence). V shed 1 base and J shed 0 bases, with 16 bases lying between them. The CDR3 is made up of 17 amino acids. The CDR3 protein is CAWSGGVLGYSNQPQHF. CDR3 coding DNA: TGTGCCTGGAGTGGGGGGGTTTTGGGGTATAGCAATCAGCCCCAGCATTTT.

The chain uses TRBV15 and TRBJ1-4; a possible D gene is TRBD1 (6 bases). V was clipped by 5 bases and J by 5 bases, with 12 bases between them. There are 14 residues in the CDR3. Germline lookup yields CDR1 LNHNV and CDR2 YYDKDF (reference sequence). The CDR3 region is CATSERQANEKLFF. CDR3 coding DNA: TGTGCCACCAGCGAGAGACAGGCAAATGAAAAACTGTTTTTT.